This paragraph covers one TCR beta chain sequence. Its matching antigen is unknown. The read gets to within 3 residues of the CDR3 end, and the germline J gene fills in the rest. These data belong to a study of T cells in women clearing cervical HPV infection. At the level of the study: Women with histologically confirmed HPV16-related CIN3 or worse, 2 with invasive cancer, served as cases.

Broader study findings: TRBV6-7 abundance was lower in cases than controls (approximately 0.11% versus 0.16%).

Generated by immunoSEQ multiplex PCR, the TCRdb table keeps only in-frame clones and is missing some. This table lists about 30,000 clones. The CDR3 consists of 11 residues. Trimming left V 4 bases short and J 1 base short, with 2 bases between. The V gene's germline CDR1 is ENHRY and CDR2 SYGVKD. The source is a woman aged 18-69 years with a cervical HPV16 infection that either progressed to CIN3+ or cleared (not recorded which). Specimen: blood buffy coat. The chain combines TRBV10-3 with TRBJ2-7, with D uncertain. Partial CDR3 DNA: TGTGCCATCAGTGCTTCCTACGAG. Its protein product is CAISASYE. The whole CDR3 region reads CAISASYEQYF.